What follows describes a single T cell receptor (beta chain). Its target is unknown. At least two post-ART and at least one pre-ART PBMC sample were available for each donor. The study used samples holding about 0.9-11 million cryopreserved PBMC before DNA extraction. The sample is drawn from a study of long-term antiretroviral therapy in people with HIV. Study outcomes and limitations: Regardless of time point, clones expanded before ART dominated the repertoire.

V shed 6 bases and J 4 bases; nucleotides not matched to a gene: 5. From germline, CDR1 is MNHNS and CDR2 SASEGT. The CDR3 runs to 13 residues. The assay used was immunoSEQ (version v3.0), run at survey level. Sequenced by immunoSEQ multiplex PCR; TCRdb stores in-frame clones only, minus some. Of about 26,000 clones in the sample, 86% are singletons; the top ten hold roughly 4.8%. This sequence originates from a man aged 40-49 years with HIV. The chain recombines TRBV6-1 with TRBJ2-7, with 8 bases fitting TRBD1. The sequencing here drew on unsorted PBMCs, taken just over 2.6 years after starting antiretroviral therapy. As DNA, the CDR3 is TGTGCCAGCAGCTCCGACAGGGGATACGAGCAGTACTTC. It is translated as CASSSDRGYEQYF.